The 5 T cell receptor beta chains presented below share a single source sample, sequenced in a study of T cell changes during pregnancy in multiple sclerosis. Sequencing was performed with immunoSEQ multiplex PCR; in TCRdb, only in-frame clones are kept and a portion is missing. The data show approximately 94,000 clones, about nine tenths seen once. Source: peripheral blood, taken after pregnancy. The receptors come from a female donor with multiple sclerosis, enrolled in a pregnancy study.

The J gene is TRBJ2-7, the V gene TRBV6-1; the D gene is possibly TRBD2 (7 bases). CDR1 MNHNS and CDR2 SASEGT come from the germline V gene. This CDR3 region has 15 residues. The V and J ends lost 6 bases and 0 bases respectively, with 15 bases between them. The CDR3 sequence is CASSPTGRVSYEQYF. DNA of the CDR3: TGTGCCAGCAGCCCAACAGGGAGGGTCTCCTACGAGCAGTACTTC.

This chain connects TRBV4-1 to TRBJ2-5, with 11 nucleotides matching TRBD2. Germline CDR1 reads MGHRA; CDR2 reads YSYEKL. Germline trimming cut 0 bases from V and 3 bases from J; bases unmatched to any gene: 6. The CDR3 contains 17 residues. The CDR3 sequence is CASSQDGASGGKETQYF. The CDR3 DNA follows: TGCGCCAGCAGCCAAGATGGTGCTAGCGGGGGGAAAGAGACCCAGTACTTC.

This sequence joins TRBV7-3 and TRBJ1-1, with D unresolved. V was clipped by 8 bases and J by 3 bases, with 13 bases between them. This CDR3 has 13 amino acids. Looked up from germline, CDR1 is SGHTA and CDR2 is FQGTGA. In DNA form, the CDR3 reads TGTGCCAGCGCTAATAAGCACGACACTGAAGCTTTCTTT. The encoded protein is CASANKHDTEAFF.

V gene TRBV4-3 combines with J gene TRBJ1-4, with 7 bases that match TRBD1. V was pared by 0 bases and J by 8 bases, with 6 bases of the junction left unmatched. CDR3 length equals 15 residues. CDR1 is LGHNA and CDR2 is YSLEER in the germline V gene. DNA of the CDR3: TGCGCCAGCAGCCAAGATCAGGGACAGCGGGAAAAACTGTTTTTT. It encodes CASSQDQGQREKLFF.

V gene TRBV6-6 combines with J gene TRBJ1-5, with D uncertain. The CDR3 has 16 residues. Deletions cut 3 bases from V and 7 bases from J, with 19 bases between. Germline V gene lookup returns CDR1 MNHNY and CDR2 SVGAGI (reference sequence). CDR3: CASSYSDLQFGQPQHF. CDR3 sequence (DNA): TGTGCCAGCAGTTATAGTGATTTACAGTTCGGCCAGCCCCAGCATTTT.